This T cell receptor (beta chain) was sequenced in a study of OX40 agonist ivuxolimab in advanced cancers. Clones were read by immunoSEQ multiplex PCR, and TCRdb kept only the in-frame ones, dropping some. The table lists 75,000 to 95,000 clones, under 95% of them singletons. CDR3 length equals 14 residues. In germline, CDR1 is SGHRS, CDR2 YFSETQ. The V end was cut by 4 bases, the J end by 4 bases, with 14 bases between. Patients had blood sampled at baseline and again on cycle 4 day 1 and cycle 7 day 1. This specimen consisted of CD4+ or CD8+ T cells sorted from blood, obtained in a trial of the OX40 agonist ivuxolimab. The chain employs TRBV5-1 and TRBJ1-1; D may be TRBD1 (6 bases). This clonotype was sampled from an adult with an advanced solid tumor such as melanoma, head and neck, liver or kidney cancer. The CDR3: CASSPRTAITEAFF. The CDR3 bases are TGCGCCAGCAGCCCGCGGACAGCTATCACTGAAGCTTTCTTT.